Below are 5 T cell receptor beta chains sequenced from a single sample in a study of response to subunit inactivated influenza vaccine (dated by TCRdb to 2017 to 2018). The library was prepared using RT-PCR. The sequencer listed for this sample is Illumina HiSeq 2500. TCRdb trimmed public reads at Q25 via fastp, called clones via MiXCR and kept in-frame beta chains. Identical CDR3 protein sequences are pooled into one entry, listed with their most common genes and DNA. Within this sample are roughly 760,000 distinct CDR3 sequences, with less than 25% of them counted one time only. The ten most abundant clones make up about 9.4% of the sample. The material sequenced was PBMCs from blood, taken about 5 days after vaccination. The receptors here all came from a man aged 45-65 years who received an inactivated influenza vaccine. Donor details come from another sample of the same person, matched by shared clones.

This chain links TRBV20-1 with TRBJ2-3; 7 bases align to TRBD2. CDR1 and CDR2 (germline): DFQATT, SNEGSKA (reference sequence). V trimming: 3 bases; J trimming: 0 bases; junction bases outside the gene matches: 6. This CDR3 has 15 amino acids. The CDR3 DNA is TGCAGTGCTAGGGCGTCTAGCGGTAGCACAGATACGCAGTATTTT. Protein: CSARASSGSTDTQYF.

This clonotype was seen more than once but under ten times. Written as DNA, the CDR3 is TGTGCCAGCAGCCAAGACAGCGGGAGGAGCACAGATACGCAGTATTTT. Amino acid sequence: CASSQDSGRSTDTQYF. The gene calls are TRBV4-2 and TRBJ2-3, with 9 bases aligning to TRBD2. V trimming: 0 bases; J trimming: 0 bases; junction bases outside the gene matches: 1. The CDR3 sequence is 16 residues long. Germline V CDR1 and CDR2: LGHNA, YNFKEQ.

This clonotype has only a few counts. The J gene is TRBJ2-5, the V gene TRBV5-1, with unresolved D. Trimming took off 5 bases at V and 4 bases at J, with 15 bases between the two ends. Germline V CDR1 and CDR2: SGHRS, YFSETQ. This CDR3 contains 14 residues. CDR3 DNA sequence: TGCGCCAGCAGGGGTGACACCGGCGGAGAGACCCAGTACTTC. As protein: CASRGDTGGETQYF.

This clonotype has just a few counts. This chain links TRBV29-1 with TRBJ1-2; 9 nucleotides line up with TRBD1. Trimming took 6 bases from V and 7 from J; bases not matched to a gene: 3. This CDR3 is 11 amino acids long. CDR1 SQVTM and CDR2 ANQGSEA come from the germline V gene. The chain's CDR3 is CSVPGQGGYTF. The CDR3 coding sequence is TGCAGCGTACCGGGACAGGGTGGCTACACCTTC.

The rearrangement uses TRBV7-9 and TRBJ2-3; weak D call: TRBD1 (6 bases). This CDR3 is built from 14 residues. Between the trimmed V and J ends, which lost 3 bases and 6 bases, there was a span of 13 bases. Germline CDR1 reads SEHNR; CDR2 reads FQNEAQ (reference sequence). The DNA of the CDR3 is TGTGCCAGCAGCTTCTCAGGGGCAGGGGATACGCAGTATTTT. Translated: CASSFSGAGDTQYF.